Following are 21 T cell receptor beta chains from one sample sequenced in a study of T cells in Graves' hyperthyroidism and ophthalmopathy. TCR beta CDR3 region amplification was performed from RNA transcripts. Using the HTBI primer set, a first-round RT-PCR was run on the TCR CDR3. TCRdb reanalysed the multiplex PCR reads using MiXCR and keeps one entry per CDR3 protein. Here the sample spans nearly 750,000 distinct CDR3 sequences, over 35% being singletons. The sample consisted of blood. These receptors were obtained from a woman aged 40 to 49 with Graves' hyperthyroidism.

On this clonotype itself: A much larger clone lies a single base off, so this may be a read error. The CDR3 sequence is CSGQQEAQYF. The CDR3 region has the DNA TGCAGTGGGCAGCAAGAGGCCCAGTACTTC. The chain recombines TRBV20-1 with TRBJ2-5; D not certain. Germline V gene data show CDR1 as DFQATT and CDR2 as SNEGSKA (reference sequence). The CDR3 consists of 10 residues.

As for this clonotype: The DNA is omitted, as the CDR3 cannot be located on it reliably, and the CDR3 follows TCRdb's listing. The chain couples TRBV29-1 to TRBJ2-2; the table's D call, TRBD2, has no DNA check behind it. Germline lookup yields CDR1 SQVTM and CDR2 ANQGSEA. The length of the CDR3 is 21 amino acids, counting both ends. The CDR3 sequence is CSVASGANVLTFGAGTGELFF.

The table lists this clonotype with a count of one. The J gene is TRBJ2-3, the V gene TRBV5-1; D gene unclear. With 6 bases removed from V and 2 bases from J, the gap between germline ends came to 13 bases. Per the germline V gene, CDR1 is SGHRS and CDR2 is YFSETQ. There are 14 residues in the CDR3. CDR3 loop: CASKGSSSTDTQYF. DNA for the CDR3: TGCGCCAGCAAGGGCAGTTCTTCCACAGATACGCAGTATTTT.

The chain couples TRBV5-1 to TRBJ2-7, with D maybe TRBD1 (5 bases). The CDR3 extends over 16 amino acids. Trimming shortened V by 4 bases and J by 5 bases, and 22 bases separated the two germline ends. CDR1 is SGHRS and CDR2 is YFSETQ in the germline V gene. The CDR3 sequence: CASSPVDRGGRDEQYF. CDR3 nucleotides: TGCGCCAGCAGCCCAGTAGACAGAGGCGGCAGGGACGAGCAGTACTTC.

Regarding this clonotype: Being one base from a much bigger clone, this may be a read error. The gene calls are TRBV12-3 or TRBV12-4 and TRBJ1-4, with D possibly TRBD1 on 5 matching bases. V was cut by 5 bases and J by 7 bases, with 11 bases left in between. CDR3 length: 13 residues. The CDR3 sequence is CASSTTGGEKLFF. Written as DNA, the CDR3 is TGTGCCAGCAGTACGACCGGGGGTGAAAAACTGTTTTTT.

The chain joins TRBV25-1 to TRBJ1-6; D not resolved. The CDR3 spans 12 residues. V was pared by 8 bases and J by 7 bases, with 9 bases between. Germline V gene lookup returns CDR1 MGHDK and CDR2 SYGVNS. CDR3 loop: CASLGPNSPLHF. CDR3 bases: TGTGCCAGCTTGGGCCCCAATTCACCCCTCCACTTT. Filled out from reference TRBV25-1 and TRBJ1-6, the complete variable domain reads EADIYQTPRYLVIGTGKKITLECSQTMGHDKMYWYQQDPGMELHLIHYSYGVNSTEKGDLSSESTVSRIRTEHFPLTLESARPSHTSQYLCASLGPNSPLHFGNGTRLTVT.

This clonotype was seen at least ten times. The rearrangement uses TRBV7-2 and TRBJ2-7, with D uncertain. Trimming stripped 5 bases from V and 0 bases from J, with 11 bases between. Germline V gives CDR1 SGHTA, CDR2 FQGNSA. This CDR3 comprises 14 residues. CDR3 DNA sequence: TGTGCCAGCAGCCTCCCCACGGCCTCCTACGAGCAGTACTTC. It specifies CASSLPTASYEQYF.

This chain uses TRBV7-2 with TRBJ2-1, with D perhaps matching TRBD1 (6 bases). Trimming took 5 bases from V and 6 from J, leaving 14 bases between them. CDR1 and CDR2 (germline): SGHTA, FQGNSA. The CDR3 runs to 14 residues. The DNA for the CDR3 is TGTGCCAGCAGCCCTCGGACAGAGAGCAATGAGCAGTTCTTC. It is translated as CASSPRTESNEQFF.

The chain combines TRBV2 with TRBJ2-7; possible D gene TRBD1, 5 bases. Between the trimmed V and J ends, which lost 6 bases and 5 bases, there was a span of 8 bases. Germline V gives CDR1 SNHLY, CDR2 FYNNEI. The CDR3 runs 11 residues. CDR3 loop: CASRGLDEQYF. DNA of the CDR3: TGTGCCAGCAGGGGGCTCGACGAGCAGTACTTC.

The sample holds many counts of this clonotype. CDR3 residues: CASRIQGGGNQPQHF. CDR3 nucleotides: TGTGCCAGTAGGATACAGGGTGGGGGCAATCAGCCCCAGCATTTT. This sequence joins TRBV19 and TRBJ1-5; D possibly corresponds to TRBD1 (6 bases). This CDR3 region has 15 residues. Germline V gives CDR1 LNHDA, CDR2 SQIVND (reference sequence). Trimming took 6 bases from V and 2 from J, leaving 14 bases between them.

The chain is built from TRBV20-1 and TRBJ2-5; TRBD1 aligns across 8 bases. J gave up 5 bases and V 3 bases, and 5 bases lay outside the gene matches. CDR1 DFQATT and CDR2 SNEGSKA come from the germline V gene (reference sequence). The CDR3 has 13 residues. CDR3 coding DNA: TGCAGTGCTAGGGACAGGGCTTCGGAGACCCAGTACTTC. Translating it yields CSARDRASETQYF.

This clonotype has a count of ten or more. The V gene is TRBV2, the J gene TRBJ1-3; the match to TRBD1 covers 8 bases. The CDR3 length is 14 residues. Unmatched junction bases numbered 5, after V lost 6 bases and J lost 4 bases. Looked up from germline, CDR1 is SNHLY and CDR2 is FYNNEI. The CDR3, as DNA: TGTGCCAGCAGGATGGGACAGGCGGGAAACACCATATATTTT. Translation: CASRMGQAGNTIYF.

This clonotype was counted ten times or more. An end of the junction differs from the germline gene, which may be a read error. The rearrangement uses TRBV7-2 and TRBJ2-7, with 8 bases lining up with TRBD2. Germline-derived CDR1 and CDR2 are SGHTA and FQGNSA. CDR3 length equals 14 residues. CDR3 nucleotide sequence: TGTGCCAGCAGCTCGTGGACTAGCTCCGACGAGCAGTACTTC. It encodes CASSSWTSSDEQYF.

The chain couples TRBV28 to TRBJ2-7; a weak D match, TRBD1 (5 bases). Between the trimmed V and J ends, which lost 6 bases and 4 bases, there was a span of 16 bases. CDR3 length: 14 amino acids. Germline V gives CDR1 MDHEN, CDR2 SYDVKM. CDR3 region: CASRLGSGPYEQYF. CDR3 DNA: TGTGCCAGCAGGCTGGGGTCAGGGCCGTACGAGCAGTACTTC.

The J gene is TRBJ2-7, the V gene TRBV20-1; TRBD2 aligns across 8 bases. CDR1 and CDR2 (germline): DFQATT, SNEGSKA (reference sequence). The V segment lost 4 bases and the J segment 6 bases; nucleotides outside the gene matches: 8. The CDR3 has 13 residues. Here the CDR3 DNA reads TGCAGTGCTATGGGGCTAGCGGGCACCGAGCAGTACTTC. Translated, it gives CSAMGLAGTEQYF.

This chain connects TRBV15 to TRBJ1-2; 9 nucleotides align to TRBD1. The CDR3 has 15 amino acids. From germline, CDR1 is LNHNV and CDR2 YYDKDF (reference sequence). Unmatched junction bases numbered 5, after V lost 3 bases and J lost 3 bases. The CDR3 reads CATSSGGQGDYGYTF. CDR3 nucleotide sequence: TGTGCCACCAGCAGTGGGGGACAGGGCGACTATGGCTACACCTTC. Complete variable domain (other parts from reference TRBV15 and TRBJ1-2): DAMVIQNPRYQVTQFGKPVTLSCSQTLNHNVMYWYQQKSSQAPKLLFHYYDKDFNNEADTPDNFQSRRPNTSFCFLDIRSPGLGDTAMYLCATSSGGQGDYGYTFGSGTRLTVV.

This rearrangement joins TRBV14 to TRBJ2-7; 8 nucleotides line up with TRBD2. The CDR3 contains 15 residues. From germline, CDR1 is SGHDN and CDR2 FVKESK. The junction had 8 bases not matched to a gene; V was cut back by 7 bases and J by 0 bases. CDR3 region: CASNLAGRSSYEQYF. The CDR3 bases are TGTGCCAGCAACCTAGCGGGTCGGAGCTCCTACGAGCAGTACTTC. The full variable domain, in which reference TRBV14 and TRBJ2-7 provide the parts outside the CDR3, is EAGVTQFPSHSVIEKGQTVTLRCDPISGHDNLYWYRRVMGKEIKFLLHFVKESKQDESGMPNNRFLAERTGGTYSTLKVQPAELEDSGVYFCASNLAGRSSYEQYFGPGTRLTVT.

The J gene is TRBJ1-5, the V gene TRBV5-6; D is unclear. Germline V gene lookup returns CDR1 SGHDT and CDR2 YYEEEE. The CDR3 is made up of 13 amino acids. V was pared by 1 base and J by 7 bases, with 9 bases between. As DNA, the CDR3 is TGTGCCAGCAGCTTGTACGAGGACCAGCCCCAGCATTTT. Residues: CASSLYEDQPQHF.

This clonotype has ten or more counts. The gene calls are TRBV10-3 and TRBJ2-7, with D unclear. Germline V gene lookup returns CDR1 ENHRY and CDR2 SYGVKD. This CDR3 spans 12 amino acids. V was clipped by 3 bases and J by 6 bases, with 9 bases between them. The CDR3 sequence is CAISEGSLEQYF. The DNA of the CDR3 is TGTGCCATCAGTGAAGGGTCCCTCGAGCAGTACTTC.

On this clonotype itself: A much larger clone differs from this one at a single base, so this may be a read error. This chain joins TRBV7-2 and TRBJ2-7; 8 bases are a match to TRBD1. Per germline, CDR1 SGHTA and CDR2 FQGNSA. The CDR3 length is 11 residues. The CDR3 sequence is CASGLGQGYLF. The CDR3 nucleotides read TGTGCCAGCGGCTTAGGACAGGGTTACCTCTTC. Combining the CDR3 with reference TRBV7-2 and TRBJ2-7 gives the whole variable domain GAGVSQSPSNKVTEKGKDVELRCDPISGHTALYWYRQSLGQGLEFLIYFQGNSAPDKSGLPSDRFSAERTGGSVSTLTIQRTQQEDSAVYLCASGLGQGYLFGPGTRLTVT.

Only a few counts were recorded for this clonotype. V usage is TRBV19 and J usage is TRBJ2-7; 7 bases align to TRBD2. The CDR3 spans 15 residues. The germline CDR1 and CDR2 sequences are LNHDA and SQIVND (reference sequence). Unmatched junction bases numbered 6, after V lost 1 base and J lost 3 bases. CDR3 sequence (DNA): TGTGCCAGTAGTATAGGACTAGCAGGACGCTACGAGCAGTACTTC. Translating gives CASSIGLAGRYEQYF.